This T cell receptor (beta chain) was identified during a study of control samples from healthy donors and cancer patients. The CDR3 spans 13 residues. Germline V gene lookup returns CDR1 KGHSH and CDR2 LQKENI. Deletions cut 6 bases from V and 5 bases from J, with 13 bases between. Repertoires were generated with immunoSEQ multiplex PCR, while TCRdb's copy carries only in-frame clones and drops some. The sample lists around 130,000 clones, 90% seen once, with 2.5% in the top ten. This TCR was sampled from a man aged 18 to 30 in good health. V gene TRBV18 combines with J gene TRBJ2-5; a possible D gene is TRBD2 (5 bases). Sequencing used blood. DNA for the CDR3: TGTGCCAGCTCGATACTAGAATACGAGACCCAGTACTTC. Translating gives CASSILEYETQYF.